Presented here are 19 T cell receptor beta chains from one specimen sequenced in a study of T cells expressing NK-cell markers. TCRdb reworked the 5' RACE reads into one entry per CDR3 protein, no DNA. The sample holds some 140,000 distinct CDR3 sequences. Sequencing was done on a sample of blood T cells: a sorted CD56 or NKG2C T cell subset, CD4+ or CD8+ T cells, or bulk PBMC T cells (not recorded which). Source of these receptors: a woman in her forties or fifties in good health.

J is TRBJ1-6 and V is TRBV7-9. This CDR3 region has 13 residues. Germline values: CDR1 SEHNR, CDR2 FQNEAQ (reference sequence). This chain's CDR3 is CASSLDQNSPLHF.

J is TRBJ2-3 and V is TRBV10-3; the TCRdb D gene call, TRBD1, has no DNA to confirm it. The CDR3 is made up of 14 amino acids. Germline assignment: CDR1 ENHRY and CDR2 SYGVKD. The CDR3 sequence: CAIRRTGAEDTQYF.

V and J are TRBV7-6 and TRBJ2-7; TCRdb proposes TRBD1, but this gene call is untestable without DNA. The germline CDR1 and CDR2 sequences are SGHVS and FNYEAQ. This CDR3 region has 12 residues. CDR3 sequence: CASSWGGGEHYF.

CDR3 in amino acids: CASSDPFSFGYNEQFF. V gene TRBV25-1 combines with J gene TRBJ2-1; the D call from TCRdb, TRBD1, cannot be confirmed without DNA. CDR1 is MGHDK and CDR2 is SYGVNS in the germline V gene. The CDR3 length is 16 residues.

This chain joins TRBV28 and TRBJ2-7; TCRdb's assignment of TRBD2 cannot be checked, as there is no DNA. Germline loops: CDR1 MDHEN, CDR2 SYDVKM. The CDR3 loop spans 13 amino acids. CDR3 sequence reads: CASSLLAGYEQYF.

The J gene is TRBJ2-7, the V gene TRBV7-6. The germline V gene encodes CDR1 SGHVS and CDR2 FNYEAQ. This CDR3 has 14 residues. CDR3 in amino acids: CASSQTSDSYEQYF.

This sequence joins TRBV4-2 and TRBJ1-4; TCRdb selects TRBD1, and the lack of DNA leaves this call unchecked. CDR3 length: 15 amino acids. CDR1 and CDR2 from the germline V gene are LGHNA and YNFKEQ. The CDR3 is CASSQDRAGNEKLFF.

The genes are TRBV4-1 and TRBJ2-1; the TCRdb D gene call, TRBD2, has no DNA to confirm it. The CDR3 consists of 14 residues. Germline CDR1 and CDR2: MGHRA and YSYEKL. The CDR3 loop is CASSRTSGINEQFF.

The CDR3 here is CASSQDTSGSWAQYF. V usage is TRBV3-1 and J usage is TRBJ2-3; TCRdb indicates TRBD2, and absent DNA this call remains unverified. Germline values: CDR1 LGHDT, CDR2 YNNKEL (reference sequence). The CDR3 is made up of 15 amino acids.

The chain employs TRBV12-3 or TRBV12-4 and TRBJ2-1; TCRdb names TRBD1, which stays unverified in the absence of DNA. The CDR3 totals 16 residues. This CDR3 reads CATRPPQGSSYNEQFF.

V gene TRBV18 combines with J gene TRBJ2-3; TCRdb reports TRBD2, a call that lacks DNA to check it against. In germline, CDR1 is KGHSH, CDR2 LQKENI. The CDR3 covers 16 residues. CDR3 sequence: CASSHSGGYSTDTQYF.

The chain employs TRBV7-3 and TRBJ2-3; no DNA is available, so the TRBD1 call from TCRdb remains unchecked. Germline V gene data show CDR1 as SGHTA and CDR2 as FQGTGA. This CDR3 has 17 amino acids. CDR3 loop: CASSPGWSDPLTYTQYF.

The rearrangement joins TRBV5-5 to TRBJ2-1. There are 15 residues in the CDR3. Germline lookup yields CDR1 SGHKS and CDR2 YYEKEE (reference sequence). CDR3 protein: CASSLGFSTYNEQFF. The variable domain in full, completed from reference TRBV5-5 and TRBJ2-1, reads DAGVTQSPTHLIKTRGQQVTLRCSPISGHKSVSWYQQVLGQGPQFIFQYYEKEERGRGNFPDRFSARQFPNYSSELNVNALLLGDSALYLCASSLGFSTYNEQFFGPGTRLTVL.

J is TRBJ2-2 and V is TRBV7-3. CDR3 size: 15 residues. Germline V gene data show CDR1 as SGHTA and CDR2 as FQGTGA. The CDR3 region is CASSLKTANTGELFF.

The rearrangement links TRBV12-3 or TRBV12-4 to TRBJ2-1; TCRdb designates TRBD2, a call that cannot be tested without DNA. The CDR3 consists of 16 residues. The CDR3 sequence: CASRISGTSLWDEQFF.

The J gene is TRBJ2-1, the V gene TRBV14. The V gene's germline CDR1 is SGHDN and CDR2 FVKESK. CDR3 length equals 16 residues. CDR3: CASSPSDGSSYNEQFF.

This chain uses TRBV7-9 with TRBJ1-1; without DNA, the TCRdb call of TRBD1 cannot be checked. This CDR3 has 12 residues. Germline values: CDR1 SEHNR, CDR2 FQNEAQ (reference sequence). CDR3: CASSLTPGEAFF. Variable domain in full (rest from reference TRBV7-9 and TRBJ1-1): DTGVSQNPRHKITKRGQNVTFRCDPISEHNRLYWYRQTLGQGPEFLTYFQNEAQLEKSRLLSDRFSAERPKGSFSTLEIQRTEQGDSAMYLCASSLTPGEAFFGQGTRLTVV.

This chain links TRBV11-3 with TRBJ2-1; the D gene TCRdb calls, TRBD2, cannot be checked with no DNA. The CDR3 extends over 14 amino acids. Germline V gene lookup returns CDR1 SGHNT and CDR2 YENEEA. The CDR3 is CASSSTSGRGEQFF.

The chain joins TRBV12-3 or TRBV12-4 to TRBJ2-7; TCRdb returns TRBD1, unconfirmable since there is no DNA. The CDR3 contains 12 residues. CDR3: CASSRQVYEQYF.